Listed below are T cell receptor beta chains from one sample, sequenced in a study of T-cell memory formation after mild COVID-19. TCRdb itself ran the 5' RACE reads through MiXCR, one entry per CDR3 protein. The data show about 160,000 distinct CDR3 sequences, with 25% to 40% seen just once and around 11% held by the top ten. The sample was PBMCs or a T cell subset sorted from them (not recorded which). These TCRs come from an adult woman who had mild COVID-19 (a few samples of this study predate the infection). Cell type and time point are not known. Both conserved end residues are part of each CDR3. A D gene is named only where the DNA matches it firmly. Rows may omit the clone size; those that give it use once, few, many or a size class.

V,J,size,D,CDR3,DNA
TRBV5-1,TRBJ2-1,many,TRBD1,CASSPQGAWDGEQFF,TGCGCCAGCAGCCCACAGGGGGCGTGGGATGGCGAGCAGTTCTTC
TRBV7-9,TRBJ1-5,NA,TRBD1,CASSPGADRGRNQPQHF,TGTGCCAGCAGCCCGGGGGCAGACAGGGGTCGCAATCAGCCCCAGCATTTT
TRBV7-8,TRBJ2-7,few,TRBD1,CASSSGQGGEQYF,TGTGCCAGCAGCTCGGGACAGGGGGGCGAGCAGTACTTC
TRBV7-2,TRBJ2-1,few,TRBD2,CASSAGLAYNEQFF,TGTGCCAGCAGCGCGGGACTAGCGTACAATGAGCAGTTCTTC
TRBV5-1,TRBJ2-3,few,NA,CASRMGTDTQYF,TGCGCCAGCAGGATGGGCACAGATACGCAGTATTTT
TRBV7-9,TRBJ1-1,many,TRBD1,CASSPPFGQGANTEAFF,TGTGCCAGCAGCCCACCCTTTGGACAGGGGGCCAACACTGAAGCTTTCTTT
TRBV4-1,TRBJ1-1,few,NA,CASSPHYHTEAFF,TGCGCCAGCAGCCCCCATTATCACACTGAAGCTTTCTTT
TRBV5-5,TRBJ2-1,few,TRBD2,CASSFSSGGHNEQFF,TGTGCCAGCAGCTTCTCTAGCGGGGGGCACAATGAGCAGTTCTTC
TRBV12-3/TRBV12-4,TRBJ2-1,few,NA,CASSFLLGANEQFF,TGTGCCAGCAGTTTTCTCTTGGGGGCGAATGAGCAGTTCTTC
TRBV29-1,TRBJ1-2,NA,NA,CSVSAGFPNYGYTF,TGCAGCGTTTCAGCGGGCTTTCCTAACTATGGCTACACCTTC
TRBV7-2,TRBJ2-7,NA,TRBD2,CASSIERGSYEQYF,TGTGCCAGCAGCATAGAGCGGGGCTCCTACGAGCAGTACTTC
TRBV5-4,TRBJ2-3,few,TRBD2,CASRLGTSAPTDTQYF,TGTGCCAGCAGGCTCGGGACTAGCGCTCCCACAGATACGCAGTATTTT
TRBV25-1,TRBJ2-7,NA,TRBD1,CASASGWGTGSYEQYF,TGTGCCAGCGCAAGCGGATGGGGGACAGGGTCCTACGAGCAGTACTTC
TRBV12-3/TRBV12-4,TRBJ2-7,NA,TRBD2,CASSALAGPYEQYF,TGTGCCAGCAGTGCCCTAGCGGGCCCCTACGAGCAGTACTTC
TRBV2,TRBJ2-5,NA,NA,CASSGGHFGETQYF,TGTGCCAGCAGTGGAGGACATTTTGGGGAGACCCAGTACTTC
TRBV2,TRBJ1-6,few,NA,CASNEGVNSPLHF,TGTGCCAGCAACGAGGGGGTTAATTCACCCCTCCACTTT
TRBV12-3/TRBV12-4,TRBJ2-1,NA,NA,CASSARGSLGEQFF,TGTGCCAGCAGTGCCCGGGGTAGCCTTGGGGAGCAGTTCTTC
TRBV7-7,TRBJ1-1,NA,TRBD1,CASSPQGRKQGATNTEAFF,TGTGCCAGCAGCCCTCAGGGTAGGAAACAGGGGGCAACGAACACTGAAGCTTTCTTT
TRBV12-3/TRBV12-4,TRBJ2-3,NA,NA,CASRFRRGASDTQYF,TGTGCCAGCAGGTTCAGACGGGGGGCGTCAGATACGCAGTATTTT
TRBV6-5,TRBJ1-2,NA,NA,CASSYSSTRGMNYGYTF,TGTGCCAGCAGTTACTCGAGCACTAGGGGGATGAACTATGGCTACACCTTC
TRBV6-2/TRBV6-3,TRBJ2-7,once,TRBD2,CASHGTSVLGEQYF,TGTGCCAGCCATGGGACTAGCGTTCTGGGCGAGCAGTACTTC
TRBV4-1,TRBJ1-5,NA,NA,CASSQDLGRNSNQPQHF,TGCGCCAGCAGCCAAGACCTCGGACGGAATAGCAATCAGCCCCAGCATTTT
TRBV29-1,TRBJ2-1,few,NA,CSVPIGRASAHNEQFF,TGCAGCGTCCCCATTGGTCGGGCTAGCGCCCACAATGAGCAGTTCTTC
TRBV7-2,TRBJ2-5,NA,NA,CASSLMIAVEETQYF,TGTGCCAGCAGCTTAATGATCGCGGTTGAAGAGACCCAGTACTTC
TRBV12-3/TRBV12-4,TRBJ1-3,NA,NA,CASISQGFGNTIYF,TGTGCCAGCATCTCACAGGGCTTTGGAAACACCATATATTTT
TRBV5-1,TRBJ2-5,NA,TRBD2,CASSNTRTSGGVRTQYF,TGCGCCAGCAGCAATACAAGGACTAGCGGGGGGGTTCGGACCCAGTACTTC
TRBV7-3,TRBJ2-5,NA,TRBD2,CASSQAGGVETQYF,TGTGCCAGCAGCCAAGCGGGGGGTGTGGAGACCCAGTACTTC
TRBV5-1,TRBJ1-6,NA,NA,CASSLAAGIDSPLHF,TGCGCCAGCAGCTTGGCAGCGGGAATTGATTCACCCCTCCACTTT
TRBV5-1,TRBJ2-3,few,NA,CASSLQGGDTQYF,TGCGCCAGCAGCTTACAGGGAGGAGATACGCAGTATTTT
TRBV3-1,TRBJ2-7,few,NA,CASSQDEAGREQYF,TGTGCCAGCAGCCAAGATGAAGCAGGGCGGGAGCAGTACTTC
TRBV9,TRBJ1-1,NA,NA,CASSEPGRGTEAFF,TGTGCCAGCAGCGAGCCCGGGAGAGGCACTGAAGCTTTCTTT
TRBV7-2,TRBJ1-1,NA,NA,CASSFPKGFYTEAFF,TGTGCCAGCAGCTTCCCCAAGGGGTTCTACACTGAAGCTTTCTTT
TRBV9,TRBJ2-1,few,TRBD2,CASSPTTSGMYNEQFF,TGTGCCAGCAGCCCGACAACTAGCGGTATGTACAATGAGCAGTTCTTC
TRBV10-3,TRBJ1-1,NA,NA,CAISEFKGNTEAFF,TGTGCCATCAGTGAGTTTAAGGGAAACACTGAAGCTTTCTTT
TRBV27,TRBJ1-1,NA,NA,CASSLGGWGNTEAFF,TGTGCCAGCAGTCTGGGGGGGTGGGGGAACACTGAAGCTTTCTTT
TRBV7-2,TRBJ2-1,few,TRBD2,CASSLGLVRDEQFF,TGTGCCAGCAGCCTAGGACTAGTCCGCGATGAGCAGTTCTTC
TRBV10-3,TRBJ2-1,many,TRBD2,CAISGGGLDKFKFF,TGTGCCATCAGTGGGGGAGGACTAGACAAGTTTAAGTTCTTC
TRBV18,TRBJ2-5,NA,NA,CASSGPEETQYF,TGTGCCAGCTCCGGGCCGGAAGAGACCCAGTACTTC
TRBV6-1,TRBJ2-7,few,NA,CASSEVAEQYF,TGTGCCAGCAGTGAAGTGGCAGAACAGTACTTC
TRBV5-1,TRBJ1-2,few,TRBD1,CASSLGTVGDYGYTF,TGCGCCAGCAGCCTGGGGACAGTGGGGGACTATGGCTACACCTTC
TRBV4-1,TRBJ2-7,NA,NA,CASSPRDGSSYEQYF,TGCGCCAGCAGCCCCCGGGACGGAAGCTCCTACGAGCAGTACTTC
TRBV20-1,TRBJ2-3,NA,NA,CSVSEVSDTQYF,TGCAGTGTTTCTGAGGTCTCAGATACGCAGTATTTT
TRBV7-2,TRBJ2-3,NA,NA,CASSFVTSTDTQYF,TGTGCCAGCAGCTTTGTGACTAGCACAGATACGCAGTATTTT
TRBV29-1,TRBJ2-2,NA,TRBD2,CSGLLAGVATGELFF,TGCAGCGGTCTACTAGCGGGAGTTGCCACCGGGGAGCTGTTTTTT
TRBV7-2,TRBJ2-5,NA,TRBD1,CASSSRTGGTETQYF,TGTGCCAGCAGCTCCCGGACAGGAGGTACGGAGACCCAGTACTTC
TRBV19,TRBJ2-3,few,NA,CASGRGELTDTQYF,TGTGCCTCGGGTAGGGGGGAACTCACAGATACGCAGTATTTT
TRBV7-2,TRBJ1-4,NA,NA,CASSPRGGGNEKLFF,TGTGCCAGCAGCCCGCGGGGAGGGGGTAATGAAAAACTGTTTTTT
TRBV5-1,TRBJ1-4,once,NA,CASSLESGRAEKLFF,TGCGCCAGCAGCTTGGAGAGTGGGAGGGCCGAAAAACTGTTTTTT
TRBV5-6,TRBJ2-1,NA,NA,CASSFGGRTYNEQFF,TGTGCCAGCAGCTTCGGGGGACGAACCTACAATGAGCAGTTCTTC
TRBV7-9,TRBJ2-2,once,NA,CASSPLRGELFF,TGTGCCAGCAGCCCTCTCCGGGGGGAGCTGTTTTTT
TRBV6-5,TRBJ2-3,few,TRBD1,CASSFTGGITTDTQYF,TGTGCCAGCAGTTTCACAGGGGGCATAACCACAGATACGCAGTATTTT
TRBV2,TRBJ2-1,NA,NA,CASSVNRDVYNEQFF,TGTGCCAGCAGTGTGAACAGGGACGTTTACAATGAGCAGTTCTTC
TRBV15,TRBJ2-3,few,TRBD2,CATSGGGAADTQYF,TGTGCCACCAGCGGCGGGGGGGCCGCGGATACGCAGTATTTT
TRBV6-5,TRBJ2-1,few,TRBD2,CASSRLAGASNEQFF,TGTGCCAGCAGTAGACTAGCGGGAGCTAGTAATGAGCAGTTCTTC
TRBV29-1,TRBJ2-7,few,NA,CSAGTPAYEQYF,TGCAGCGCCGGGACTCCCGCCTACGAGCAGTACTTC